Presented here are 30 T cell receptor beta chains from one specimen sequenced in a study of T cells in localized non-small cell lung cancer. Sequencing was performed with immunoSEQ multiplex PCR; in TCRdb, only in-frame clones are kept and a portion is missing. This sample has more than 750 clones, with roughly a sixth found just once. This specimen was lung tumor tissue, taken before any cancer treatment. The receptors come from a female donor older than 55 with stage I squamous cell lung carcinoma.

The rearrangement links TRBV6-8 to TRBJ1-4; no clear D. Germline V gene lookup returns CDR1 MNHGY and CDR2 SAAAGT. The CDR3 is made up of 14 amino acids. V lost 7 bases and J lost 3, with 12 bases in between. The chain's CDR3 is CASNPIQANEKLFF. Written as DNA, the CDR3 is TGTGCCAGCAATCCAATCCAAGCTAATGAAAAACTGTTTTTT.

This sequence joins TRBV5-1 and TRBJ1-2; 8 bases map to TRBD1. CDR1 SGHRS and CDR2 YFSETQ come from the germline V gene. Trimming at V came to 0 bases and at J to 7 bases, leaving 11 bases not matched to a gene. This CDR3 comprises 16 residues. CDR3 residues: CASSLAQGAGMSGYTF. CDR3 DNA sequence: TGCGCCAGCAGCTTGGCTCAGGGGGCGGGGATGTCTGGCTACACCTTC.

This clone was found a few times. The rearrangement links TRBV4-1 to TRBJ2-1, with 9 bases matching TRBD2. The CDR3 spans 15 residues. Germline CDR1 reads MGHRA; CDR2 reads YSYEKL. Germline trimming cut 4 bases from V and 3 bases from J; bases unmatched to any gene: 4. Here the CDR3 reads CASSPKRGDYNEQFF. The DNA of the CDR3 is TGCGCCAGCAGCCCCAAGCGGGGGGACTACAATGAGCAGTTCTTC.

This clone has a handful of counts. The V call is TRBV29-1, the J call TRBJ2-3; TRBD2 matches 12 bases. The V gene's germline CDR1 is SQVTM and CDR2 ANQGSEA. The CDR3 covers 13 residues. With 4 bases clipped from V and 4 bases from J, the junction kept 0 bases outside the gene matches. Written as DNA, the CDR3 is TGCAGCGTTGGGACTAGCGGGGCAGATACGCAGTATTTT. This codes for CSVGTSGADTQYF.

The gene calls are TRBV25-1 and TRBJ2-3, with D tentatively TRBD2 (6 bases). V gave up 4 bases and J gave up 4 bases, with 6 bases separating them. Germline V gene data show CDR1 as MGHDK and CDR2 as SYGVNS. The CDR3 consists of 12 residues. CDR3 region: CASSGGADTQYF. The CDR3, as DNA: TGTGCCAGCAGTGGGGGGGCAGATACGCAGTATTTT.

The chain couples TRBV14 to TRBJ2-7; 8 nucleotides match TRBD1. Germline V gives CDR1 SGHDN, CDR2 FVKESK. Unmatched junction bases numbered 13, after V lost 3 bases and J lost 9 bases. This CDR3 spans 15 amino acids. CDR3 residues: CASSHTGTGPLGQYF. The CDR3 bases are TGTGCCAGCAGCCATACCGGGACAGGCCCTCTGGGGCAGTACTTC.

This sequence joins TRBV11-3 and TRBJ1-1, with D unclear. Germline V gene data show CDR1 as SGHNT and CDR2 as YENEEA. Trimming stripped 2 bases from V and 1 base from J, with 11 bases between. There are 15 residues in the CDR3. The CDR3 DNA reads TGTGCCAGCAGCTTATTCTGGGGTGGGAACACTGAAGCTTTCTTT. Translated, it gives CASSLFWGGNTEAFF.

This rearrangement joins TRBV6-8 to TRBJ2-7, with 7 bases fitting TRBD2. There are 15 residues in the CDR3. CDR1 is MNHGY and CDR2 is SAAAGT in the germline V gene. V lost 0 bases to trimming and J lost 4 bases; unmatched junction nucleotides: 6. CDR3 nucleotide sequence: TGTGCCAGCAGTTACTCGGGCGGGGGTAGGTACGAGCAGTACTTC. Translated: CASSYSGGGRYEQYF.

This chain joins TRBV11-3 and TRBJ1-1; D gene ambiguous. Trimming took 3 bases from V and 1 from J, leaving 9 bases between them. The CDR3 loop spans 14 amino acids. CDR1 and CDR2 (germline): SGHNT, YENEEA. As DNA, the CDR3 is TGTGCCAGCAGCTTGTTCACCTGGAACACTGAAGCTTTCTTT. Protein sequence: CASSLFTWNTEAFF.

This clone ranks as large (0.1 to 1%). The genes are TRBV11-3 and TRBJ1-1, with D perhaps TRBD1 (6 bases). Germline V lookup: CDR1 SGHNT, CDR2 YENEEA. Trimming shortened V by 3 bases and J by 1 base, and 12 bases separated the two germline ends. This CDR3 contains 15 residues. CDR3 region: CASSFYPTGNTEAFF. The CDR3 coding sequence is TGTGCCAGCAGCTTCTACCCGACAGGGAACACTGAAGCTTTCTTT.

The rearrangement links TRBV30 to TRBJ2-3; TRBD2 matches 8 bases. Germline lookup yields CDR1 GTSNPN and CDR2 SVGIG (reference sequence). V was pared by 0 bases and J by 4 bases, with 6 bases of the junction left unmatched. The CDR3 has 15 residues. CDR3 DNA sequence: TGTGCCTGGAGTGTGGGTAGCGGGGTGGCAGATACGCAGTATTTT. Its protein product is CAWSVGSGVADTQYF.

This clone was recorded a few times. This rearrangement joins TRBV11-3 to TRBJ1-6; TRBD1 agrees at 7 bases. J was trimmed by 7 bases and V by 1 base; bases with no gene match: 13. This CDR3 spans 18 amino acids. Germline CDR1 and CDR2: SGHNT and YENEEA. CDR3 in DNA: TGTGCCAGCAGCTTAGGGCCCAGGGAGGGGGCGCGGAATTCACCCCTCCACTTT. It encodes CASSLGPREGARNSPLHF. Variable domain in full (rest from reference TRBV11-3 and TRBJ1-6): EAGVVQSPRYKIIEKKQPVAFWCNPISGHNTLYWYLQNLGQGPELLIRYENEEAVDDSQLPKDRFSAERLKGVDSTLKIQPAELGDSAVYLCASSLGPREGARNSPLHFGNGTRLTVT.

This clone is categorized as medium-sized. The rearrangement links TRBV11-3 to TRBJ2-3; the D is unclear. The CDR3 is 14 residues long. V was trimmed by 6 bases and J by 2 bases, leaving 12 bases between them. Germline V gene sequence: CDR1 SGHNT, CDR2 YENEEA. The CDR3 coding sequence is TGTGCCAGCAGTTTCGACGGATACACAGATACGCAGTATTTT. Protein product: CASSFDGYTDTQYF.

In its sample, this clone was seen a few times. The chain carries TRBV25-1 and TRBJ1-4, with D perhaps TRBD1 (5 bases). The germline CDR1 and CDR2 sequences are MGHDK and SYGVNS. Trimming left V 8 bases short and J 2 bases short, with 12 bases between. The CDR3 runs to 14 residues. The CDR3: CASAEGVTNEKLFF. DNA of the CDR3: TGTGCCAGCGCTGAAGGGGTGACTAATGAAAAACTGTTTTTT.

This rearrangement joins TRBV11-3 to TRBJ2-2, with 10 bases lining up with TRBD2. After removal of 5 bases from V and 5 bases from J, the junction contained 11 bases not matched to a gene. The CDR3 is made up of 17 amino acids. Germline values: CDR1 SGHNT, CDR2 YENEEA. The CDR3 bases are TGTGCCAGCAGCCAGGGAGCGGGGGGGCCGGGAACCGGGGAGCTGTTTTTT. Translated, it gives CASSQGAGGPGTGELFF.

This clone is labeled as medium-sized (0.01 to 0.1%). The chain links TRBV11-3 to TRBJ2-5; 13 positions match TRBD2. Unmatched junction bases numbered 3, after V lost 7 bases and J lost 4 bases. The length of the CDR3 is 14 residues. CDR1 SGHNT and CDR2 YENEEA come from the germline V gene. The CDR3 DNA reads as TGTGCCAGCACCCGACTAGCGGGGGGAGAGACCCAGTACTTC. It encodes CASTRLAGGETQYF.

This clone was counted a few times. The chain links TRBV18 to TRBJ2-4; 12 bases match TRBD2. Looked up from germline, CDR1 is KGHSH and CDR2 is LQKENI. The CDR3 length is 17 residues. With V trimmed by 2 bases and J by 1 base, 3 bases remained unmatched. CDR3 in DNA: TGTGCCAGCTCACCAGGACTAGCGGGGCGCGCCAAAAACATTCAGTACTTC. Translated, it gives CASSPGLAGRAKNIQYF. Full variable domain (outside the CDR3, taken from reference TRBV18 and TRBJ2-4): NAGVMQNPRHLVRRRGQEARLRCSPMKGHSHVYWYRQLPEEGLKFMVYLQKENIIDESGMPKERFSAEFPKEGPSILRIQQVVRGDSAAYFCASSPGLAGRAKNIQYFGAGTRLSVL.

This chain uses TRBV11-3 with TRBJ2-5; 9 bases agree with TRBD2. The CDR3 loop spans 16 amino acids. Trimming cost V 5 bases and J 4 bases; bases outside gene matches: 11. CDR1 and CDR2 from the germline V gene are SGHNT and YENEEA. The CDR3 DNA reads as TGTGCCAGCAGCGAGAGCTCTAGCGGGGTGCGAGAGACCCAGTACTTC. Translation gives CASSESSSGVRETQYF.

This clone has more than one count but fewer than ten. The chain recombines TRBV18 with TRBJ2-3, with 7 positions matching TRBD2. V was clipped by 2 bases and J by 3 bases; unmatched bases: 5. The CDR3 is made up of 15 amino acids. Per germline, CDR1 KGHSH and CDR2 LQKENI. DNA for the CDR3: TGTGCCAGCTCACCATCGGGGGGAACTACAGATACGCAGTATTTT. This encodes CASSPSGGTTDTQYF. Full variable domain (outside the CDR3, taken from reference TRBV18 and TRBJ2-3): NAGVMQNPRHLVRRRGQEARLRCSPMKGHSHVYWYRQLPEEGLKFMVYLQKENIIDESGMPKERFSAEFPKEGPSILRIQQVVRGDSAAYFCASSPSGGTTDTQYFGPGTRLTVL.

The chain combines TRBV9 with TRBJ1-3; D remains unclear. The CDR3 has 15 residues. The V end was cut by 3 bases, the J end by 2 bases, with 12 bases between. Germline CDR1 is SGDLS and CDR2 is YYNGEE. As DNA, the CDR3 is TGTGCCAGCAGCGCTTCTGACACAACTGGAAACACCATATATTTT. This codes for CASSASDTTGNTIYF. Drawing the rest from reference TRBV9 and TRBJ1-3, the complete variable domain is DSGVTQTPKHLITATGQRVTLRCSPRSGDLSVYWYQQSLDQGLQFLIQYYNGEERAKGNILERFSAQQFPDLHSELNLSSLELGDSALYFCASSASDTTGNTIYFGEGSWLTVV.

This chain connects TRBV5-1 to TRBJ2-3, with TRBD2 matching 10 bases. V dropped 0 bases and J dropped 1; count of bases not matched to a gene: 8. In germline, CDR1 is SGHRS, CDR2 YFSETQ. This CDR3 region has 18 residues. CDR3 region: CASSLVPSGGGGTDTQYF. The CDR3 bases are TGCGCCAGCAGCTTGGTGCCTAGCGGGGGCGGGGGCACAGATACGCAGTATTTT.

This clone was seen more than once but under ten times. This sequence joins TRBV15 and TRBJ2-6, with D possibly being TRBD1 or TRBD2 (5 bases each). This CDR3 has 18 residues. The germline V gene encodes CDR1 LNHNV and CDR2 YYDKDF (reference sequence). The ends were cut back, 1 base at V and 0 bases at J, with 13 bases in the middle. The CDR3 is CATSRVWAGTSGANVLTF. The CDR3 DNA is TGTGCCACCAGCAGAGTGTGGGCAGGGACCTCTGGGGCCAACGTCCTGACTTTC.

V is TRBV1 and J is TRBJ2-3; TRBD2 was called by the table and not checked on the DNA. TRBV1 is annotated as a pseudogene. This CDR3 spans 16 amino acids. This CDR3 is CASSQVPRRITDTQYF. CDR3 bases: TGCGCCAGCAGCCAAGTCCCCCGGCGGATCACAGATACGCAGTATTTT.

The chain is built from TRBV6-8 and TRBJ1-6, with D hard to call. Trimming pared 5 bases from V and 5 bases from J, leaving 4 bases between. The CDR3 length is 12 residues. Germline-derived CDR1 and CDR2 are MNHGY and SAAAGT. The CDR3 loop reads CASSLHNSPLHF. CDR3 coding DNA: TGTGCCAGCAGTCTGCATAATTCACCCCTCCACTTT.

This clone was seen only a few times. The CDR3 loop is CASSLGAADTQYF. Here the CDR3 DNA reads TGTGCCAGCAGCTTAGGCGCCGCAGATACGCAGTATTTT. The J gene is TRBJ2-3, the V gene TRBV7-2; no clear D gene. The CDR3 spans 13 residues. Trimming stripped 1 base from V and 4 bases from J, with 6 bases between. CDR1 SGHTA and CDR2 FQGNSA come from the germline V gene.

This clone turned up a few times. The gene calls are TRBV6-8 and TRBJ2-5; D uncertain. The CDR3 runs 12 residues. Trimming took 5 bases from V and 4 from J, leaving 8 bases between them. Germline V gene lookup returns CDR1 MNHGY and CDR2 SAAAGT. CDR3 coding DNA: TGTGCCAGCAGTCGGCTGGGAGAGACCCAGTACTTC. As protein: CASSRLGETQYF.

This clone has more than one count but fewer than ten. This chain joins TRBV1 and TRBJ2-3; the table names TRBD2, a call not compared with the DNA. TRBV1 is recorded as a pseudogene. This CDR3 spans 16 amino acids. The CDR3 sequence: CASSQAPSGGADTQYF. The CDR3 region has the DNA TGCGCCAGCAGCCAAGCGCCTAGCGGGGGGGCAGATACGCAGTATTTT.

V usage is TRBV11-3 and J usage is TRBJ1-1; a weak D match, TRBD1 (5 bases). This CDR3 is 17 amino acids long. CDR1 and CDR2 (germline): SGHNT, YENEEA. V lost 5 bases and J 6 bases, leaving 25 bases between the germline ends. The CDR3 sequence: CASSRGQESVRGPEAFF. CDR3 DNA: TGTGCCAGCAGCCGTGGACAAGAATCGGTCCGAGGACCTGAAGCTTTCTTT.

This clone counts as medium-sized. V gene TRBV6-8 combines with J gene TRBJ2-2; either TRBD1 or TRBD2 may supply D (5 bases each). V was pared by 6 bases and J by 2 bases, with 7 bases between. The CDR3 length is 13 residues. The germline gives CDR1 MNHGY, CDR2 SAAAGT. The chain's CDR3 is CASSRDNTGELFF. The DNA of the CDR3 is TGTGCCAGCAGCCGGGACAACACCGGGGAGCTGTTTTTT.

This clone has only a few counts. The J gene is TRBJ1-2, the V gene TRBV30; D gene uncertain. CDR1 is GTSNPN, CDR2 SVGIG, per germline (reference sequence). CDR3 size: 12 residues. V was clipped by 0 bases and J by 4 bases, with 6 bases between them. The CDR3 loop reads CAWSVVGYGYTF. The DNA of the CDR3 is TGTGCCTGGAGTGTAGTTGGCTATGGCTACACCTTC.